The rows below give T cell receptor beta chains drawn from one sample of a study of beta chain features in type 1 diabetes. Using immunoSEQ multiplex PCR, the repertoire was profiled, and TCRdb retains in-frame clones only, with some absent. The sample shows about 260,000 clones, approximately 24% of them seen only once. Sequenced: naive CD4+ T cells from blood. The receptors originated from a woman in her twenties or thirties with type 1 diabetes. Each CDR3 is given with its conserved first and last residue. The D gene is left open where the match is weak. Rows may omit the clone size; those that give it use once, few, many or a size class.

CDR3 protein: CASSLAAGDYNEQFF
CDR3 DNA: TGTGCCAGCAGCTTAGCAGCGGGAGACTACAATGAGCAGTTCTTC
clone size: .
V gene: TRBV7-2
D gene: TRBD2
J gene: TRBJ2-1

CDR3 protein: CASSQSLAGATDTQYF
CDR3 DNA: TGCGCCAGCAGTCAATCGCTAGCGGGAGCCACAGATACGCAGTATTTT
clone size: few
V gene: TRBV23-1
D gene: TRBD2
J gene: TRBJ2-3

CDR3 protein: CASSMTGTDEQYF
CDR3 DNA: TGTGCCAGCAGCATGACAGGTACAGACGAGCAGTACTTC
clone size: few
V gene: TRBV7-3
D gene: .
J gene: TRBJ2-7

CDR3 protein: CASSKDRGFGTEAFF
CDR3 DNA: TGTGCCAGCAGTAAGGACAGGGGGTTTGGCACTGAAGCTTTCTTT
clone size: few
V gene: TRBV27
D gene: TRBD1
J gene: TRBJ1-1

CDR3 protein: CASSLRGLTNEQFF
CDR3 DNA: TGTGCCAGCAGTCTGAGGGGACTTACCAATGAGCAGTTCTTC
clone size: .
V gene: TRBV27
D gene: .
J gene: TRBJ2-1

CDR3 protein: CASSLFRGELETQYF
CDR3 DNA: TGCGCCAGCAGCTTGTTTCGCGGGGAGCTTGAGACCCAGTACTTC
clone size: .
V gene: TRBV5-1
D gene: .
J gene: TRBJ2-5

CDR3 protein: CASSLRGSGRVYNEQFF
CDR3 DNA: TGTGCCAGCAGCTTAAGGGGTAGCGGGAGGGTGTACAATGAGCAGTTCTTC
clone size: .
V gene: TRBV7-3
D gene: TRBD2
J gene: TRBJ2-1

CDR3 protein: CASSSLGVANTGELFF
CDR3 DNA: TGCGCCAGCAGCAGTTTAGGGGTGGCGAACACCGGGGAGCTGTTTTTT
clone size: few
V gene: TRBV5-1
D gene: .
J gene: TRBJ2-2

CDR3 protein: CASTTQVYRGNQPQHF
CDR3 DNA: TGTGCCAGCACGACACAAGTCTACAGGGGCAATCAGCCCCAGCATTTT
clone size: few
V gene: TRBV2
D gene: .
J gene: TRBJ1-5

CDR3 protein: CASSPGQAYQPQHF
CDR3 DNA: TGTGCCAGCAGTCCGGGACAGGCCTATCAGCCCCAGCATTTT
clone size: few
V gene: TRBV16
D gene: TRBD1
J gene: TRBJ1-5

CDR3 protein: CASSFEYGYTF
CDR3 DNA: TGTGCCAGCAGCTTTGAGTATGGCTACACCTTC
clone size: few
V gene: TRBV5-4
D gene: .
J gene: TRBJ1-2

CDR3 protein: CASSERGEGNIQYF
CDR3 DNA: TGTGCCAGCAGCGAGCGAGGGGAGGGGAACATTCAGTACTTC
clone size: .
V gene: TRBV9
D gene: TRBD2
J gene: TRBJ2-4

CDR3 protein: CASSLPRVGGELFF
CDR3 DNA: TGTGCCAGCAGTTTACCCAGGGTGGGCGGGGAGCTGTTTTTT
clone size: .
V gene: TRBV28
D gene: .
J gene: TRBJ2-2

CDR3 protein: CARTQGPYGYTF
CDR3 DNA: TGTGCCAGAACCCAGGGTCCGTATGGCTACACCTTC
clone size: .
V gene: TRBV2
D gene: .
J gene: TRBJ1-2

CDR3 protein: CSANENYEQYF
CDR3 DNA: TGCAGCGCAAACGAGAACTACGAGCAGTACTTC
clone size: few
V gene: TRBV29-1
D gene: .
J gene: TRBJ2-7

CDR3 protein: CASSLRGQGAQPQHF
CDR3 DNA: TGTGCCAGCAGCTTAAGGGGACAGGGGGCCCAGCCCCAGCATTTT
clone size: .
V gene: TRBV7-8
D gene: TRBD1
J gene: TRBJ1-5

CDR3 protein: CAWRVGGAPNQPQHF
CDR3 DNA: TGTGCCTGGAGGGTGGGAGGGGCCCCCAATCAGCCCCAGCATTTT
clone size: few
V gene: TRBV30
D gene: .
J gene: TRBJ1-5

CDR3 protein: CASSKAGKAGYTF
CDR3 DNA: TGTGCCAGCAGTAAGGCAGGGAAAGCTGGCTACACCTTC
clone size: .
V gene: TRBV2
D gene: .
J gene: TRBJ1-2

CDR3 protein: CASSRQGGNQPQHF
CDR3 DNA: TGTGCCAGTAGTAGACAGGGAGGCAATCAGCCCCAGCATTTT
clone size: .
V gene: TRBV19
D gene: TRBD1
J gene: TRBJ1-5

CDR3 protein: CASSSGGYGYTF
CDR3 DNA: TGTGCCAGCAGCTCAGGGGGGTATGGCTACACCTTC
clone size: .
V gene: TRBV9
D gene: TRBD1
J gene: TRBJ1-2

CDR3 protein: CASSIGRANYNEQFF
CDR3 DNA: TGTGCCAGTAGTATAGGTCGAGCGAACTACAATGAGCAGTTCTTC
clone size: few
V gene: TRBV19
D gene: .
J gene: TRBJ2-1

CDR3 protein: CASSLESGNYGYTF
CDR3 DNA: TGTGCCAGCAGCTTAGAGTCGGGGAACTATGGCTACACCTTC
clone size: once
V gene: TRBV7-2
D gene: .
J gene: TRBJ1-2

CDR3 protein: CASSLSGAHQPQHF
CDR3 DNA: TGTGCCAGCAGTTTGTCAGGGGCTCATCAGCCCCAGCATTTT
clone size: .
V gene: TRBV6-5
D gene: .
J gene: TRBJ1-5

CDR3 protein: CASSEGVASGLFYNEQFF
CDR3 DNA: TGTGCCAGCAGTGAGGGTGTGGCTAGCGGGTTATTCTACAATGAGCAGTTCTTC
clone size: few
V gene: TRBV25-1
D gene: TRBD2
J gene: TRBJ2-1

CDR3 protein: CAWISGTYNEQFF
CDR3 DNA: TGTGCCTGGATTAGCGGGACCTACAATGAGCAGTTCTTC
clone size: .
V gene: TRBV30
D gene: TRBD2
J gene: TRBJ2-1

CDR3 protein: CAWADRTYEQYF
CDR3 DNA: TGTGCCTGGGCTGACAGGACCTACGAGCAGTACTTC
clone size: .
V gene: TRBV30
D gene: .
J gene: TRBJ2-7

CDR3 protein: CASSPPQSGANVLTF
CDR3 DNA: TGTGCCAGCAGCCCTCCCCAGTCTGGGGCCAACGTCCTGACTTTC
clone size: .
V gene: TRBV5-4
D gene: .
J gene: TRBJ2-6

CDR3 protein: CSGGTGEFHEQYF
CDR3 DNA: TGCAGCGGGGGGACAGGGGAATTCCACGAGCAGTACTTC
clone size: .
V gene: TRBV29-1
D gene: TRBD1
J gene: TRBJ2-7

CDR3 protein: CASTTGTGGRKLFF
CDR3 DNA: TGTGCCAGTACTACAGGGACAGGGGGTCGAAAACTGTTTTTT
clone size: few
V gene: TRBV19
D gene: TRBD1
J gene: TRBJ1-4

CDR3 protein: CASSQMDRGNAVPGELFF
CDR3 DNA: TGCGCCAGCAGCCAAATGGACAGGGGTAACGCTGTTCCCGGGGAGCTGTTTTTT
clone size: .
V gene: TRBV4-1
D gene: TRBD1
J gene: TRBJ2-2

CDR3 protein: CASSYSSGGPHEQYF
CDR3 DNA: TGTGCCAGCAGTTACTCGTCGGGAGGGCCGCACGAGCAGTACTTC
clone size: .
V gene: TRBV6-5
D gene: TRBD2
J gene: TRBJ2-7

CDR3 protein: CASGQGQSNEKLFF
CDR3 DNA: TGTGCCTCTGGACAGGGACAATCTAATGAAAAACTGTTTTTT
clone size: once
V gene: TRBV30
D gene: TRBD1
J gene: TRBJ1-4

CDR3 protein: CASSFYPASGTSTDTQYF
CDR3 DNA: TGTGCTAGCAGCTTCTATCCGGCTAGCGGCACTAGCACAGATACGCAGTATTTT
clone size: .
V gene: TRBV7-7
D gene: TRBD2
J gene: TRBJ2-3

CDR3 protein: CASSLNPTGSGYTF
CDR3 DNA: TGTGCCAGCAGCTTAAACCCGACAGGGAGCGGCTACACCTTC
clone size: .
V gene: TRBV7-3
D gene: TRBD1
J gene: TRBJ1-2

CDR3 protein: CASSLPLSGVAYNEQFF
CDR3 DNA: TGTGCCAGCAGCTTACCCCTGAGCGGGGTCGCCTACAATGAGCAGTTCTTC
clone size: .
V gene: TRBV7-8
D gene: TRBD2
J gene: TRBJ2-1

CDR3 protein: CASTPVAGGIYEQYF
CDR3 DNA: TGTGCCAGCACCCCGGTGGCAGGGGGCATTTACGAGCAGTACTTC
clone size: few
V gene: TRBV7-9
D gene: TRBD1
J gene: TRBJ2-7

CDR3 protein: CASSEQLGDGYTF
CDR3 DNA: TGTGCCAGCAGTGAACAGTTAGGGGATGGCTACACCTTC
clone size: few
V gene: TRBV25-1
D gene: .
J gene: TRBJ1-2

CDR3 protein: CASSVGQGLRTEAFF
CDR3 DNA: TGTGCCAGCAGCGTAGGACAGGGCCTCAGGACTGAAGCTTTCTTT
clone size: few
V gene: TRBV9
D gene: TRBD1
J gene: TRBJ1-1

CDR3 protein: CASRLLAGGDYEQYF
CDR3 DNA: TGTGCCAGCAGGCTACTAGCGGGAGGGGACTACGAGCAGTACTTC
clone size: few
V gene: TRBV28
D gene: TRBD2
J gene: TRBJ2-7

CDR3 protein: CATSRGGSETGELFF
CDR3 DNA: TGTGCCACCAGCAGAGGCGGCAGTGAAACCGGGGAGCTGTTTTTT
clone size: few
V gene: TRBV15
D gene: .
J gene: TRBJ2-2

CDR3 protein: CASSPRAGSYGYTF
CDR3 DNA: TGTGCCAGCAGTCCCCGGGCAGGGTCCTATGGCTACACCTTC
clone size: .
V gene: TRBV27
D gene: .
J gene: TRBJ1-2

CDR3 protein: CASRGTERTGELFF
CDR3 DNA: TGTGCCAGCAGAGGGACAGAGCGCACCGGGGAGCTGTTTTTT
clone size: .
V gene: TRBV5-4
D gene: TRBD1
J gene: TRBJ2-2

CDR3 protein: CATSRDTASGSYNEQFF
CDR3 DNA: TGTGCCACCAGCAGAGATACGGCTAGCGGGAGTTACAATGAGCAGTTCTTC
clone size: few
V gene: TRBV15
D gene: TRBD2
J gene: TRBJ2-1

CDR3 protein: CASSEQGPGAFF
CDR3 DNA: TGTGCCAGCAGTGAACAAGGGCCGGGGGCTTTCTTT
clone size: few
V gene: TRBV25-1
D gene: .
J gene: TRBJ1-1

CDR3 protein: CASMWGLVAVYEQYF
CDR3 DNA: TGTGCCAGCATGTGGGGACTAGTCGCTGTATACGAGCAGTACTTC
clone size: few
V gene: TRBV2
D gene: TRBD2
J gene: TRBJ2-7